These 18 T cell receptor beta chains came from one sample sequenced in a study of T cell repertoires in aging, cancer and after chemotherapy. TRB rearrangements spanning V, D and J were amplified using mixed TRB-A/B primers. Via MiXCR, TCRdb re-called the multiplex PCR reads, giving one row per CDR3 protein. The table lists around 6,000 distinct CDR3 sequences, around 24% of them singletons. The template was genomic DNA from peripheral blood, not RNA. The sample comprised blood. The receptor set was obtained from a human donor with a blood cancer.

V usage is TRBV5-1 and J usage is TRBJ1-1; 7 bases line up with TRBD1. V shed 7 bases, J shed 7 bases, and the junction held 10 bases outside the gene matches. There are 13 residues in the CDR3. Germline V gene sequence: CDR1 SGHRS, CDR2 YFSETQ. The CDR3 here is CASRSTRQGEAFF. CDR3 DNA sequence: TGCGCCAGCCGTTCAACTAGACAGGGTGAAGCTTTCTTT.

The chain links TRBV28 to TRBJ2-1; D could derive from TRBD1 or TRBD2 (6 bases each). This CDR3 is 15 amino acids long. V lost 10 bases to trimming and J lost 6 bases, with 22 bases between them. Germline CDR1 MDHEN, CDR2 SYDVKM. The CDR3 DNA reads as TGTGCCACCCACAGGGCCGGTTTGGGGGGCAATGAGCAGTTCTTC. Translated, it gives CATHRAGLGGNEQFF.

This clonotype appeared a single time. J is TRBJ2-3 and V is TRBV5-6, with TRBD1 matching 10 bases. The germline V gene has CDR1 SGHDT and CDR2 YYEEEE. V dropped 10 bases and J dropped 1; count of bases not matched to a gene: 9. CDR3 length: 15 amino acids. The DNA of the CDR3 is TGTGCCGGAGGCCGGGGACAGGGGCGCACAGATACGCAGTATTTT. It specifies CAGGRGQGRTDTQYF.

This clonotype has only a few counts. The chain is built from TRBV13 and TRBJ2-7; D may correspond to TRBD1 or TRBD2 (5 bases each). Trimming took off 5 bases at V and 3 bases at J, with 14 bases between the two ends. The CDR3 is made up of 14 amino acids. Germline V lookup: CDR1 PRHDT, CDR2 FYEKMQ (reference sequence). The CDR3 spells CASSLRDLGYEQYF. CDR3 DNA: TGTGCCAGCAGCCTCCGGGACCTGGGCTACGAGCAGTACTTC.

This clonotype counts as medium-sized. V and J are TRBV19 and TRBJ2-7; 9 nucleotides match TRBD2. CDR1 LNHDA and CDR2 SQIVND come from the germline V gene (reference sequence). V shed 6 bases and J 4 bases; nucleotides not matched to a gene: 4. The CDR3 consists of 13 residues. In nucleotides, the CDR3 is TGTGCCAGTAGGGCTAGCGGGACTTACGAGCAGTACTTC. It codes for CASRASGTYEQYF.

This clonotype was observed a few times. The chain recombines TRBV28 with TRBJ1-1; D gene uncertain. The CDR3 spans 11 residues. In germline, CDR1 is MDHEN, CDR2 SYDVKM. The V and J ends lost 5 bases and 5 bases respectively, with 6 bases between them. DNA for the CDR3: TGTGCCAGCAGTCCCCATACTGAAGCTTTCTTT. Amino acid sequence: CASSPHTEAFF.

This clonotype is deemed medium-sized. The chain employs TRBV7-6 and TRBJ1-3; D not resolved. From germline, CDR1 is SGHVS and CDR2 FNYEAQ. The CDR3 is 16 residues long. V was trimmed by 4 bases and J by 2 bases, leaving 15 bases between them. The CDR3 is CASSSNPAGTGNTIYF. The CDR3 DNA follows: TGTGCCAGCAGCTCGAACCCTGCAGGAACTGGAAACACCATATATTTT. Based on the CDR3 plus reference TRBV7-6 and TRBJ1-3, the full variable domain is GAGVSQSPRYKVTKRGQDVALRCDPISGHVSLYWYRQALGQGPEFLTYFNYEAQQDKSGLPNDRFSAERPEGSISTLTIQRTEQRDSAMYRCASSSNPAGTGNTIYFGEGSWLTVV.

The V call is TRBV20-1, the J call TRBJ2-1; tentative D call: TRBD1 (5 bases). There are 14 residues in the CDR3. V was pared by 0 bases and J by 5 bases, with 11 bases between. CDR1 is DFQATT and CDR2 is SNEGSKA in the germline V gene (reference sequence). The chain's CDR3 is CSAREGARDNEQFF. CDR3 bases: TGCAGTGCTAGAGAAGGGGCTCGGGACAATGAGCAGTTCTTC.

This clonotype was detected a few times. V usage is TRBV12-3 or TRBV12-4 and J usage is TRBJ1-3; 7 nucleotides agree with TRBD1. This CDR3 spans 15 amino acids. Germline trimming cut 3 bases from V and 0 bases from J; bases unmatched to any gene: 2. The CDR3 is CASSLDRLSGNTIYF. The CDR3 nucleotides are TGTGCCAGCAGTTTGGACAGGCTCTCTGGAAACACCATATATTTT.

This chain links TRBV18 with TRBJ1-1; 7 positions agree with TRBD1. The V and J ends lost 2 bases and 4 bases, in that order; junction bases with no gene match: 7. The germline CDR1 and CDR2 sequences are KGHSH and LQKENI. This CDR3 has 15 amino acids. The CDR3 is CASSPDRDWSTEAFF. CDR3 nucleotides: TGTGCCAGCTCACCAGACAGGGATTGGTCCACTGAAGCTTTCTTT.

This clonotype is medium-sized (0.01 to 0.1%). The CDR3, as DNA: TGTGCCTGGAGTGCCACGGGGGCCACTGAAGCTTTCTTT. Translated: CAWSATGATEAFF. V and J are TRBV30 and TRBJ1-1; TRBD1 is a possible D gene (6 bases). CDR1 is GTSNPN and CDR2 is SVGIG in the germline V gene (reference sequence). The CDR3 has 13 residues. Trimming took 1 base from V and 4 from J, leaving 10 bases between them.

This chain connects TRBV11-1 to TRBJ2-1; TRBD2 matches 7 bases. V trimming: 4 bases; J trimming: 5 bases; junction bases outside the gene matches: 11. The CDR3 is 16 amino acids. CDR1 and CDR2 from the germline V gene are SGHAT and FQDESV (reference sequence). CDR3 sequence reads: CASSSRSGGGNNEQFF. The CDR3 nucleotides read TGTGCCAGCAGCTCAAGGTCTGGGGGGGGGAACAATGAGCAGTTCTTC.

This clonotype was observed a handful of times. CDR3 nucleotide sequence: TGTGCCAGCAGCTTAGTTGACGGGGGTCGCCCTAATGAAAAACTGTTTTTT. As protein: CASSLVDGGRPNEKLFF. The chain uses TRBV7-9 and TRBJ1-4; a possible D gene is TRBD1 (5 bases). V was trimmed by 1 base and J by 3 bases, leaving 15 bases between them. The CDR3 loop spans 17 amino acids. Germline values: CDR1 SEHNR, CDR2 FQNEAQ (reference sequence).

This clonotype has only a few counts. The chain carries TRBV7-6 and TRBJ2-5; 8 positions match TRBD2. The ends lost 5 bases at V and 3 bases at J; junction bases unmatched: 5. Germline V gives CDR1 SGHVS, CDR2 FNYEAQ. This CDR3 contains 14 residues. The CDR3 here is CASSPGGGEETQYF. The CDR3 coding sequence is TGTGCCAGCAGCCCGGGGGGGGGGGAAGAGACCCAGTACTTC.

For this clonotype: Being one base from a much bigger clone, this may be a read error. The rearrangement links TRBV12-3 or TRBV12-4 to TRBJ2-1; D is possibly TRBD2 (5 bases). This CDR3 comprises 15 residues. V was trimmed by 6 bases and J by 9 bases, leaving 21 bases between them. DNA of the CDR3: TGTGCCAGCAGACCCGTCGGGCGGAGGAGGACTGAGCAGTTCTTC. It specifies CASRPVGRRRTEQFF.

J is TRBJ2-7 and V is TRBV5-1, with 10 bases identical to TRBD1. The trim removed 2 bases at V and 5 bases at J, leaving 1 base unmatched. The germline gives CDR1 SGHRS, CDR2 YFSETQ. The CDR3 length is 13 residues. This CDR3 reads CASSFGQGDEQYF. CDR3 sequence (DNA): TGCGCCAGCAGCTTCGGACAGGGGGACGAGCAGTACTTC.

V is TRBV14 and J is TRBJ2-6; 7 bases agree with TRBD1. Losses at the gene ends were 3 bases for V and 1 base for J; bases not matched to a gene: 15. CDR1 SGHDN and CDR2 FVKESK come from the germline V gene. The CDR3 spans 20 residues. In DNA form, the CDR3 reads TGTGCCAGCAGCCAGTACAGGGGTCGCATCCCAAGTTCTGGGGCCAACGTCCTGACTTTC. Protein sequence: CASSQYRGRIPSSGANVLTF.

This clonotype was counted a few times. The chain carries TRBV11-2 and TRBJ1-1; D not certain. The CDR3 has 12 residues. Germline V gene sequence: CDR1 SGHAT, CDR2 FQNNGV. Trimming took off 1 base at V and 8 bases at J, with 8 bases between the two ends. CDR3 nucleotides: TGTGCCAGCAGCTTAGGCGGCGGGGAAGCTTTCTTT. Residues: CASSLGGGEAFF.